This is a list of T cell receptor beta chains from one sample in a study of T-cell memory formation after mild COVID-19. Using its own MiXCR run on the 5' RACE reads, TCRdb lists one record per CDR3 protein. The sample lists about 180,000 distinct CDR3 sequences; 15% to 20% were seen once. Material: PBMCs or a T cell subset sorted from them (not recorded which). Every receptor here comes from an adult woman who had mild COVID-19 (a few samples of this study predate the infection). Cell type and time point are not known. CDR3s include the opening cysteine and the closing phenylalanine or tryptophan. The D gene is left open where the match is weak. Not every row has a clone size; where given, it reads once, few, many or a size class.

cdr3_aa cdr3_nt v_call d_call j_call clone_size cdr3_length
CASSSPGTASTDTQYF TGTGCCAGCAGTTCACCCGGGACGGCTAGCACAGATACGCAGTATTTT TRBV6-5 . TRBJ2-3 . 16
CASSLGMGRLSYNEQFF TGTGCCAGCAGCTTAGGTATGGGACGCCTCTCCTACAATGAGCAGTTCTTC TRBV7-2 . TRBJ2-1 . 17
CASSYSGDTGELFF TGTGCCAGCAGTTACTCGGGGGACACCGGGGAGCTGTTTTTT TRBV6-5 . TRBJ2-2 . 14
CASSLAGTARDGYTF TGCGCCAGCAGCTTGGCCGGGACAGCCCGGGATGGCTACACCTTC TRBV5-1 TRBD1 TRBJ1-2 . 15
CASSLNPDRGYNEQFF TGTGCCAGCAGCTTAAACCCGGACAGGGGGTATAATGAGCAGTTCTTC TRBV11-3 TRBD1 TRBJ2-1 few 16
CASSNRQGHEQYF TGTGCCAGCAGCAATAGACAGGGACACGAGCAGTACTTC TRBV5-8 TRBD1 TRBJ2-7 . 13
CASSHQVGTGDQPQHF TGCGCCAGCAGTCACCAGGTCGGGACAGGGGATCAGCCCCAGCATTTT TRBV23-1 TRBD1 TRBJ1-5 few 16
CASRGMNTEAFF TGTGCCAGCAGGGGAATGAACACTGAAGCTTTCTTT TRBV12-3/TRBV12-4 . TRBJ1-1 . 12
CASSPTLPGGLKTQYF TGTGCCAGCAGCCCCACTCTACCGGGGGGGCTCAAAACCCAGTACTTC TRBV9 TRBD2 TRBJ2-5 . 16
CASSPGLAGAWANTGELFF TGTGCCAGCAGCCCGGGACTAGCGGGAGCCTGGGCGAACACCGGGGAGCTGTTTTTT TRBV5-8 TRBD2 TRBJ2-2 many 19
CASSPRLAGESNEQFF TGTGCCAGCTCCCCCCGGCTAGCGGGAGAGAGCAATGAGCAGTTCTTC TRBV6-5 TRBD2 TRBJ2-1 . 16
CASSRGRAGTGELFF TGTGCCAGCAGTAGAGGGCGGGCAGGTACCGGGGAGCTGTTTTTT TRBV6-6 . TRBJ2-2 few 15
CASSLQGKQAFF TGTGCCAGCAGTTTACAGGGCAAACAAGCTTTCTTT TRBV12-3/TRBV12-4 . TRBJ1-1 . 12
CASTSGERFLGVQYF TGCGCCAGTACTAGCGGGGAGCGGTTCCTTGGGGTGCAGTACTTC TRBV5-1 TRBD2 TRBJ2-7 . 15
CASSLRTGGYNEQFF TGCGCCAGCAGCTTGAGGACAGGGGGATACAATGAGCAGTTCTTC TRBV5-1 TRBD1 TRBJ2-1 few 15
CASSVGTPGWETQYF TGTGCCAGTAGTGTTGGGACTCCGGGCTGGGAGACCCAGTACTTC TRBV19 . TRBJ2-5 . 15
CASSSQSGSGEQYF TGTGCCAGCAGCTCCCAAAGCGGGAGTGGCGAGCAGTACTTC TRBV5-6 TRBD2 TRBJ2-7 many 14
CSASGGASNEQFF TGCAGTGCTAGCGGGGGGGCGAGTAATGAGCAGTTCTTC TRBV20-1 TRBD2 TRBJ2-1 many 13
CASSLGVDILGPLELFF TGTGCCAGCAGCCTAGGGGTCGACATCCTGGGTCCCCTTGAGCTGTTTTTT TRBV12-3/TRBV12-4 . TRBJ2-2 many 17
CSVERGVNTEAFF TGCAGCGTTGAAAGAGGGGTGAACACTGAAGCTTTCTTT TRBV29-1 . TRBJ1-1 . 13
CAISDGNYGYTF TGTGCCATCAGTGACGGGAACTATGGCTACACCTTC TRBV10-3 . TRBJ1-2 few 12
CASGGQGFSYEQYF TGTGCCAGCGGAGGACAGGGGTTTTCTTACGAGCAGTACTTC TRBV12-3/TRBV12-4 TRBD1 TRBJ2-7 many 14
CASSQGRDTNTGELFF TGTGCCAGCAGCCAAGGACGGGACACCAACACCGGGGAGCTGTTTTTT TRBV7-9 . TRBJ2-2 few 16
CASSLADFSFRDTQGHYEQYF TGTGCCAGCAGCTTAGCCGACTTCTCCTTCCGGGACACCCAGGGTCACTACGAGCAGTACTTC TRBV11-2 . TRBJ2-7 . 21
CASSLSGAPEAFF TGCGCCAGCAGCTTGTCGGGGGCCCCTGAAGCTTTCTTT TRBV5-1 . TRBJ1-1 . 13
CASSLEAGIGTEAFF TGTGCCAGCAGCTTAGAAGCAGGGATAGGCACTGAAGCTTTCTTT TRBV11-2 . TRBJ1-1 . 15
CASTLAGAKNIQYF TGTGCCAGCACCCTAGCGGGAGCCAAAAACATTCAGTACTTC TRBV6-1 TRBD2 TRBJ2-4 few 14
CASSSGSGTSGRLDTQYF TGTGCCAGCAGTTCGGGGTCCGGGACTAGCGGGAGGTTAGATACGCAGTATTTT TRBV12-3/TRBV12-4 TRBD2 TRBJ2-3 . 18
CASSESLGGAENTIYF TGTGCCAGCAGCGAGTCTTTAGGGGGCGCAGAAAACACCATATATTTT TRBV9 TRBD1 TRBJ1-3 . 16
CASSQDWIGNEKLFF TGTGCCAGCAGCCAAGACTGGATCGGGAATGAAAAACTGTTTTTT TRBV4-2 . TRBJ1-4 few 15
CASSQLTAESGTQYF TGTGCCAGCAGTCAGCTGACGGCGGAAAGTGGGACCCAGTACTTC TRBV12-3/TRBV12-4 . TRBJ2-5 few 15
CASSLVQGWETQYF TGTGCCAGCAGCTTAGTTCAGGGCTGGGAGACCCAGTACTTC TRBV11-3 . TRBJ2-5 . 14
CSVARGLQETQYF TGCAGCGTTGCCCGCGGGTTACAAGAGACCCAGTACTTC TRBV29-1 . TRBJ2-5 . 13
CASSLELTASGMETQYF TGCGCCAGCAGCTTGGAACTCACAGCTAGCGGGATGGAGACCCAGTACTTC TRBV5-1 TRBD2 TRBJ2-5 . 17
CASSLRSGGYGYTF TGTGCCAGCAGCTTACGTTCAGGCGGCTATGGCTACACCTTC TRBV7-9 . TRBJ1-2 few 14
CASSLFDLYQETQYF TGTGCCAGCAGTCTATTCGACTTGTACCAAGAGACCCAGTACTTC TRBV6-2/TRBV6-3 . TRBJ2-5 . 15
CSARDPQGPDTQYF TGCAGTGCTAGAGATCCGCAGGGGCCAGATACGCAGTATTTT TRBV20-1 . TRBJ2-3 . 14
CASSFPGGKSQPQHF TGTGCCAGCAGTTTTCCAGGGGGGAAGAGTCAGCCCCAGCATTTT TRBV12-3/TRBV12-4 TRBD1 TRBJ1-5 . 15
CASSHRGDTEAFF TGTGCCAGCAGCCACAGGGGTGACACTGAAGCTTTCTTT TRBV5-6 TRBD1 TRBJ1-1 . 13
CASSVGDVRRLPGNTIYF TGTGCCAGCAGCGTAGGGGACGTCAGGAGGCTTCCCGGAAACACCATATATTTT TRBV9 . TRBJ1-3 . 18
CASSLFSGKETQYF TGTGCCAGCAGTTTGTTTAGCGGGAAAGAGACCCAGTACTTC TRBV12-3/TRBV12-4 TRBD2 TRBJ2-5 . 14
CASSPSGGYNEQFF TGCGCCAGCAGTCCCAGCGGGGGCTACAATGAGCAGTTCTTC TRBV4-1 TRBD2 TRBJ2-1 few 14
CASKGQGVYEQYF TGTGCCAGCAAGGGACAGGGAGTGTACGAGCAGTACTTC TRBV2 TRBD1 TRBJ2-7 . 13
CASSLVRGGAIYNSPLHF TGTGCCAGCAGTTTAGTCCGAGGGGGGGCCATCTATAATTCACCCCTCCACTTT TRBV12-3/TRBV12-4 . TRBJ1-6 many 18
CASSLWASGRTGELFF TGTGCCAGCAGTTTGTGGGCTAGCGGGCGCACCGGGGAGCTGTTTTTT TRBV12-3/TRBV12-4 TRBD2 TRBJ2-2 few 16
CSARDYREVNTGELFF TGCAGTGCTAGAGATTACCGGGAGGTCAACACCGGGGAGCTGTTTTTT TRBV20-1 TRBD2 TRBJ2-2 . 16
CASSYSSGFNEKLFF TGTGCCAGCAGTTACTCGTCAGGGTTTAATGAAAAACTGTTTTTT TRBV6-5 . TRBJ1-4 few 15